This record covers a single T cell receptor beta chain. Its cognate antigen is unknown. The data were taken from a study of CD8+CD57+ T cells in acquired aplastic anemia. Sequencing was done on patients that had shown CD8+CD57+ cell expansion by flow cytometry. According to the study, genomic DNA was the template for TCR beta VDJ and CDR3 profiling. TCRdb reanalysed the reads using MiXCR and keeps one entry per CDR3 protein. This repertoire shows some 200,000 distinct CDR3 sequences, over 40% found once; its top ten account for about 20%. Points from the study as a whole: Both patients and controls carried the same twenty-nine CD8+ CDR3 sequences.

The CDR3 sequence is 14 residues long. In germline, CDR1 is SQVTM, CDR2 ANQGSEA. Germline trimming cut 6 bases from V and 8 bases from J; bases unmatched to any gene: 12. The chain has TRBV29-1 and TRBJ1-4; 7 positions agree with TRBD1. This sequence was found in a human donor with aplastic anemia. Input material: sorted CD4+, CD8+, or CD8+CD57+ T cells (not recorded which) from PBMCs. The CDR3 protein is CSVPKQGTGEKLFF. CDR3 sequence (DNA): TGCAGCGTCCCGAAACAGGGGACGGGCGAAAAACTGTTTTTT.